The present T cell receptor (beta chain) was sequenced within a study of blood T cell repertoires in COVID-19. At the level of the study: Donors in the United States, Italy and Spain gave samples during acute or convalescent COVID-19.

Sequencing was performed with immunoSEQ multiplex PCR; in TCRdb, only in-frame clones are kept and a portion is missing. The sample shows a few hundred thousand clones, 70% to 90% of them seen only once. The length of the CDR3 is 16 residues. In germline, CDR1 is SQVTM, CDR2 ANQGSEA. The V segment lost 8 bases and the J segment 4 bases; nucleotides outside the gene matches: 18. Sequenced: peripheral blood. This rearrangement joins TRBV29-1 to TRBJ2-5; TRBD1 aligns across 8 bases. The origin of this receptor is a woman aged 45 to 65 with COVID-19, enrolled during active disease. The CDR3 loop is CSLWTGLTTRGETQYF. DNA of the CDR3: TGCAGCCTCTGGACAGGGCTAACAACGCGGGGAGAGACCCAGTACTTC.